This TCR beta chain stems from a study of tumor-infiltrating lymphocytes in primary liver carcinoma (dated by TCRdb to the late 2010s). Concerning the study at large: Surgical resection was performed in China between late 2015 and early 2016 on four or five patients with histopathologically diagnosed primary liver carcinoma. Of the five patients, three men and two women aged 30 to 69 years, four had hepatocellular carcinoma and one had combined HCC and intrahepatic cholangiocarcinoma. The five patients had tumors staged T1-T3 N0M0, with maximum diameters ranging from about 4 to 11 cm. Samples yielded roughly 3.65 to 7.5 million productive TCRbeta reads; read depth did not differ significantly between tissue types. For each liver tumor, the study sampled five regions along with adjacent normal tissue and blood, and applied TCRbeta repertoire sequencing, expression microarrays and whole-exome sequencing. A total of approximately 35 specimens from 5 patients underwent TCRbeta repertoire sequencing, comprising around 25 tumor regions, 5 adjacent noncancerous liver tissues and 5 peripheral blood samples. Technical replicate repertoires showed high reproducibility, with mean shared-clone rates roughly 0.87 and correlation coefficients above 0.95. Beyond this particular receptor, the publication reports: Bulk unsorted samples precluded comparing CD4+ and CD8+ T cell repertoires. Only 4 or 5 patients were included in the study, and the authors note that the findings should be validated in a larger study. Consistent with antigen-driven expansion, pairs of tumor regions showed higher repertoire overlap (mean around 36%) than either tumor-adjacent pairs (about 17%) or tumor-blood pairs (about 14%). Only the TCR beta chain was sequenced, so true repertoire diversity is likely underestimated because unpaired alpha chains were not captured. The top 250 clones accounted for a significantly greater share of the repertoire in tumors than in blood (p = 0.039).

CDR1 and CDR2 (SGHAT, FQNNGV) derive from the germline V gene. From cysteine to phenylalanine, the CDR3 is 15 amino acids long. The retained sequence is limited to the CDR3, 45 bases, with the frame set at the first base. As concerns this clonotype: Its cognate antigen has yet to be identified. The junction departs from germline at one end; a sequencing error may be responsible.

Using a constant-region primer and ProtoScript II reverse transcriptase, TCRbeta-specific cDNA was reverse-transcribed from about 540 ng total RNA. The TCRbeta libraries were prepared through three rounds of nested multiplex PCR following a slightly modified ARM-PCR procedure. Each of the first two PCR rounds ran for approximately 10 cycles using multiplex TRBV1-TRBV30 forward primers together with a Cbeta reverse primer. Sample barcodes and Illumina adapters were added in a final 25-cycle PCR with Deep VentR polymerase. Before sequencing, amplicons between 200 and 500 bp were purified from gel using a QIAquick gel extraction kit. An Illumina HiSeq 2500 was used to sequence the TCRbeta amplicons with 250-bp paired-end reads. The original methods were these. Reads were quality-trimmed with Trimmomatic v0.33, and paired reads were merged with FLASH v1.2.11 to recover full CDR3 sequences. V, D and J germline segments were assigned to the rearranged TCRbeta sequences using MiGEC v1.2.1b. VDJtools v1.0.0 computed clonotype statistics and Shannon-Wiener diversity indices. Except for diversity analysis, only each sample's 250 most abundant clonotypes were used in subsequent analyses to reduce sampling bias. TCRdb reworked the public reads: Q25 trimming with fastp, MiXCR clone assembly, productive beta chains retained. Every distinct CDR3 protein forms one entry, paired with its most common genes and DNA. TCRdb, not the authors, supplied the V and J calls. This sample comprises fewer than 350,000 distinct CDR3 sequences, 65% of them detected only once. About 6.3% of the sample lies in the top ten.

TRIzol reagent was used to extract blood RNA from unsorted whole blood, while the DNeasy Blood & Tissue kit provided the germline DNA. Patients had chronic HBV infection and were treatment-naive at sampling. Before surgery, 4 to 5 milliliters of peripheral blood were collected into K2EDTA tubes. Sequencing was done on a sample of peripheral blood. The chain links TRBV11-2 with TRBJ2-1, with 8 central nucleotides matching TRBD2. This receptor was identified in a man aged 40-49 years with primary liver carcinoma and hepatitis B virus infection. The DNA sequence is as follows: TGTGCCAGGAGCTTAGAGGGGACTAGTGCCAATGAGCAGTTTTTC. This translates into CARSLEGTSANEQFF.